The T cell receptor beta chain under discussion was sequenced for a study of shared clonotypes between healthy human individuals. Trimming left V 4 bases short and J 2 bases short, with 14 bases between. CDR3 length: 15 residues. CDR1 is MNHNS, CDR2 SASEGT, per germline. This clone was seen a single time. Its specificity is unknown. Study conclusions and caveats: Around 5% of naive CD4 clonotypes were common to a handful of donors.

Authors' analysis steps: Junction-only sequences without quality scores were provided by ImmunoSEQ, so filtering was different. The data were produced by immunoSEQ multiplex PCR, yet TCRdb's version contains in-frame clones alone and is incomplete. V and J calls and clone size are those listed in that table; D and trimming were worked out from the DNA. Of around 2.1 million clones listed, around 93% were seen once; the top ten hold around 1.7%. The naive CD8 subset, CD45RO-negative cells positively selected for CCR7, excluded terminally differentiated effector memory CD45RA+ cells. The clonotype was recovered from a man younger than 35 in good health. Some clones in this sample may be carry-over from other donors' samples. Sequenced material: naive CD8+ T cells from PBMCs. This chain uses TRBV6-1 with TRBJ1-2; maybe TRBD1 (5 bases). The CDR3 reads CASSGKVGVNYGYTF. The CDR3, as DNA: TGTGCCAGCAGTGGTAAGGTGGGGGTCAACTATGGCTACACCTTC.